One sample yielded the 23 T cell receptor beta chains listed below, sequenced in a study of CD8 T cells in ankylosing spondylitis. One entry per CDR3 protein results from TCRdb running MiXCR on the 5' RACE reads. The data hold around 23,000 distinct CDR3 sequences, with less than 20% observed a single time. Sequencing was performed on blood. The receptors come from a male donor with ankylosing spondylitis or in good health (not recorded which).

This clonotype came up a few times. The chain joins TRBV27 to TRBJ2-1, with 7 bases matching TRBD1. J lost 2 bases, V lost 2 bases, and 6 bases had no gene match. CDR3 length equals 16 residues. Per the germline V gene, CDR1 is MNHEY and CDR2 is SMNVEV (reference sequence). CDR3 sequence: CASSLRGQRTYNEQFF. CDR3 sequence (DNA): TGTGCCAGCAGTTTAAGGGGGCAGAGGACCTACAATGAGCAGTTCTTC.

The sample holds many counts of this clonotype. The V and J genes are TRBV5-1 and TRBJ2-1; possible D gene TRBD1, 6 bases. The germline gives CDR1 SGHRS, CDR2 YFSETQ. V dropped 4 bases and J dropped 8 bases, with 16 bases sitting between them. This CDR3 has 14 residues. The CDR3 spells CASSPQVGADEQFF. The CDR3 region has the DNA TGCGCCAGCAGCCCTCAAGTGGGGGCTGATGAGCAGTTCTTC.

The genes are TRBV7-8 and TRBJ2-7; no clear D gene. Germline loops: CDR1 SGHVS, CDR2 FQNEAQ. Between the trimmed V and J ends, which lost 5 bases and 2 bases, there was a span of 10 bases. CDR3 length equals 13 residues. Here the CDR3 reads CASSHIKAYEQYV. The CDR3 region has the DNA TGTGCCAGCAGCCATATTAAGGCCTACGAGCAGTACGTC.

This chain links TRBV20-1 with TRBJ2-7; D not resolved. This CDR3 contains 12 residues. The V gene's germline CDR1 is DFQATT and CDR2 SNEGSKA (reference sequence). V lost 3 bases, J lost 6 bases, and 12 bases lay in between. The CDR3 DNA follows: TGCAGTGCTAGCCCAAACAAGGGCGAGCAGTACTTC. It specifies CSASPNKGEQYF.

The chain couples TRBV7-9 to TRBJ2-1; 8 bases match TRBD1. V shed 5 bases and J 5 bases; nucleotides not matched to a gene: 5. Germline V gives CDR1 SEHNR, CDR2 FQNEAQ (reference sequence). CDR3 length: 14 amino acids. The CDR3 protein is CASSPWTGNNEQFF. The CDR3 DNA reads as TGTGCCAGCAGCCCGTGGACAGGGAACAATGAGCAGTTCTTC. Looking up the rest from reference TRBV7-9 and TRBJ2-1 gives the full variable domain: DTGVSQNPRHKITKRGQNVTFRCDPISEHNRLYWYRQTLGQGPEFLTYFQNEAQLEKSRLLSDRFSAERPKGSFSTLEIQRTEQGDSAMYLCASSPWTGNNEQFFGPGTRLTVL.

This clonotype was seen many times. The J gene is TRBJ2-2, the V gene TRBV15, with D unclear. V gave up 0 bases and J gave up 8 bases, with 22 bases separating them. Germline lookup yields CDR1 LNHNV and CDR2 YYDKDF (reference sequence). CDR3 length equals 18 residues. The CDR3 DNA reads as TGTGCCACCAGCAGAGATTCCCCAGCAGAGTTAGTCCCGGGGGAGCTGTTTTTT. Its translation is CATSRDSPAELVPGELFF.

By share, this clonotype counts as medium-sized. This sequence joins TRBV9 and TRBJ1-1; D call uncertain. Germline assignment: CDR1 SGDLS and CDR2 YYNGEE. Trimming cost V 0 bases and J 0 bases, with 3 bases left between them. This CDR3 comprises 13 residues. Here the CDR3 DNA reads TGTGCCAGCAGCGTAGGTATGAACACTGAAGCTTTCTTT. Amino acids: CASSVGMNTEAFF.

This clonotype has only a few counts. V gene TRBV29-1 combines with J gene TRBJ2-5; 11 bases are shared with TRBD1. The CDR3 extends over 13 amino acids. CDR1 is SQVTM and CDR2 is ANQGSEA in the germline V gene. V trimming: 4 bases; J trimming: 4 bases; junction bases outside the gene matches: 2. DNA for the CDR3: TGCAGCGTTGGGACAGGGGGCGGAGAGACCCAGTACTTC. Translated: CSVGTGGGETQYF. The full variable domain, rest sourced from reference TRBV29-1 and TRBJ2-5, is SAVISQKPSRDICQRGTSLTIQCQVDSQVTMMFWYRQQPGQSLTLIATANQGSEATYESGFVIDKFPISRPNLTFSTLTVSNMSPEDSSIYLCSVGTGGGETQYFGPGTRLLVL.

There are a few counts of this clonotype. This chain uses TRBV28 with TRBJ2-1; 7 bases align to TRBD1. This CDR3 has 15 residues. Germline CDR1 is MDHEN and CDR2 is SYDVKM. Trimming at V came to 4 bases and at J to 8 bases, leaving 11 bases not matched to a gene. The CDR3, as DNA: TGTGCCAGCAGTTACGGGGACAGAGCGACCGATGAGCAGTTCTTC. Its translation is CASSYGDRATDEQFF.

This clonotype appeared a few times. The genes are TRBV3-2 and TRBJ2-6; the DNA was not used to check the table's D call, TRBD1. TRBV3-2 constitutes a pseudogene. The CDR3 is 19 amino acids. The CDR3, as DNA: TGTGCCAGCAGCCAAAGCCCGGGACAGGGCACGACTGGGGCCAACGTCCTGACTTTC. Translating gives CASSQSPGQGTTGANVLTF.

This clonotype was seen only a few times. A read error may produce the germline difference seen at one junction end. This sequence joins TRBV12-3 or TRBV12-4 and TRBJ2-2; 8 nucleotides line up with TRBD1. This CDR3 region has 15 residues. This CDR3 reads CVSSTWTGRTGELFF. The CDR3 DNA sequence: TGTGTCAGCAGTACCTGGACAGGGAGGACCGGGGAGCTGTTTTTT.

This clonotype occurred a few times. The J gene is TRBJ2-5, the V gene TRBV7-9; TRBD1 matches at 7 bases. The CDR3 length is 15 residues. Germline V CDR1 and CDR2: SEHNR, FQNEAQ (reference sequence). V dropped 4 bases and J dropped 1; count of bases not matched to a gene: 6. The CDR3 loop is CASSSPDRVQETQYF. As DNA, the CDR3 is TGTGCCAGCAGCTCCCCCGACAGGGTCCAAGAGACCCAGTACTTC. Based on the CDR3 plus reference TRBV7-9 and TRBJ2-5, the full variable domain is DTGVSQNPRHKITKRGQNVTFRCDPISEHNRLYWYRQTLGQGPEFLTYFQNEAQLEKSRLLSDRFSAERPKGSFSTLEIQRTEQGDSAMYLCASSSPDRVQETQYFGPGTRLLVL.

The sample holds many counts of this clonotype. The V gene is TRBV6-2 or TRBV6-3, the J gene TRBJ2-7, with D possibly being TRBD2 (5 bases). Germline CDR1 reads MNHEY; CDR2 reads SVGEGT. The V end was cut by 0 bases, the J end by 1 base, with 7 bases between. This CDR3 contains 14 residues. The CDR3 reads CASSYSSGSYEQYF. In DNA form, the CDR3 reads TGTGCCAGCAGTTACTCTTCGGGGTCCTACGAGCAGTACTTC.

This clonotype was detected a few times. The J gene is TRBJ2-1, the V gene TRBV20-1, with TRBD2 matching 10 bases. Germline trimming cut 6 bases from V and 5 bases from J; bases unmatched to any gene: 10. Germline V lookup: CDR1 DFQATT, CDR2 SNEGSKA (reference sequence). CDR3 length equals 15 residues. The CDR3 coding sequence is TGCAGTGCCCCACTAGCTAGCGGGAGACACAATGAGCAGTTCTTC. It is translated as CSAPLASGRHNEQFF.

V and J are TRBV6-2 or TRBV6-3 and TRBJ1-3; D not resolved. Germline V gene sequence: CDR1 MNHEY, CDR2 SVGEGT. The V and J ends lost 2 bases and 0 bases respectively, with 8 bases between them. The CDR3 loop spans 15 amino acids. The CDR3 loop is CASSYRPISGNTIYF. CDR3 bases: TGTGCCAGCAGTTACCGCCCGATCTCTGGAAACACCATATATTTT.

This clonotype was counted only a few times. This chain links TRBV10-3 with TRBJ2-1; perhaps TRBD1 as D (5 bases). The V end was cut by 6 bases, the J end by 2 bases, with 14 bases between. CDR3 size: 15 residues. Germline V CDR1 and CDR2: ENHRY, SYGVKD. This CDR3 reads CAIRDRLGPYNEQFF. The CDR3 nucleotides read TGTGCCATCAGGGATCGGTTGGGGCCCTACAATGAGCAGTTCTTC.

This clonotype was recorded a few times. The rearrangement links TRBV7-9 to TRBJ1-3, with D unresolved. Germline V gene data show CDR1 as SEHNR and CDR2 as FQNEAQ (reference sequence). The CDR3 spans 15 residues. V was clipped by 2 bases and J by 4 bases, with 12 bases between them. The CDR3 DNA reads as TGTGCCAGCAGCTTATCGGTAATAAAAGGAAACACCATATATTTT. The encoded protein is CASSLSVIKGNTIYF.

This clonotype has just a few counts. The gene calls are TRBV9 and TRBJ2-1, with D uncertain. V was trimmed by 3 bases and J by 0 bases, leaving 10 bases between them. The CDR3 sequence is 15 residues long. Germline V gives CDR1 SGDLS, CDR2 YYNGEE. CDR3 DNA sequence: TGTGCCAGCAGCGCGACACCGAGCTCCTACAATGAGCAGTTCTTC. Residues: CASSATPSSYNEQFF.

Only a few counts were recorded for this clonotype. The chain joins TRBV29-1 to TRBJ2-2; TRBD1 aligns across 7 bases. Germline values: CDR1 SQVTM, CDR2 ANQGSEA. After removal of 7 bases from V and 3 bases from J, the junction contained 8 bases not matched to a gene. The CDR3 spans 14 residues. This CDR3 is CSAITGVDTGELFF. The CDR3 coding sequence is TGCAGCGCCATTACAGGGGTGGACACCGGGGAGCTGTTTTTT.

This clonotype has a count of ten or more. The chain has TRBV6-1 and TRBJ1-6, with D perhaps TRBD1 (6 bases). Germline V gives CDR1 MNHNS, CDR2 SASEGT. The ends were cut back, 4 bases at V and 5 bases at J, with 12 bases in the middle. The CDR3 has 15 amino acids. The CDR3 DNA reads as TGTGCCAGCAGTGGGAGACAGGACAATAATTCACCCCTCCACTTT. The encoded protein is CASSGRQDNNSPLHF.

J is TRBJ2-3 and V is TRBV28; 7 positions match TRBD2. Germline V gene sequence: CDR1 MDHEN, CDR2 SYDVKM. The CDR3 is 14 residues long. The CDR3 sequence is CAAGRGRGTDTQYF. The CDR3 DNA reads TGTGCAGCGGGGCGGGGTAGAGGCACAGATACGCAGTATTTT.

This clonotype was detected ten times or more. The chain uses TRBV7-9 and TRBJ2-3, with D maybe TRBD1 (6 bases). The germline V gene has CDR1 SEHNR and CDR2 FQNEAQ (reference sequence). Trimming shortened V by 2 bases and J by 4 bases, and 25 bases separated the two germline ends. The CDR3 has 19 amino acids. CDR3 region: CASSLIRSYTGPGPDTQYF. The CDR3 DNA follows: TGTGCCAGCAGCTTAATCCGATCGTATACAGGGCCGGGCCCAGATACGCAGTATTTT.

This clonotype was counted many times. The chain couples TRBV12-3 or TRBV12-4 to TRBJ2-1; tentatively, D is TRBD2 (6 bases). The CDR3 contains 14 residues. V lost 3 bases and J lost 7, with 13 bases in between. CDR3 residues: CASSFLPGVNEQFF. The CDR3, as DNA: TGTGCCAGCAGTTTTCTTCCGGGAGTAAATGAGCAGTTCTTC.